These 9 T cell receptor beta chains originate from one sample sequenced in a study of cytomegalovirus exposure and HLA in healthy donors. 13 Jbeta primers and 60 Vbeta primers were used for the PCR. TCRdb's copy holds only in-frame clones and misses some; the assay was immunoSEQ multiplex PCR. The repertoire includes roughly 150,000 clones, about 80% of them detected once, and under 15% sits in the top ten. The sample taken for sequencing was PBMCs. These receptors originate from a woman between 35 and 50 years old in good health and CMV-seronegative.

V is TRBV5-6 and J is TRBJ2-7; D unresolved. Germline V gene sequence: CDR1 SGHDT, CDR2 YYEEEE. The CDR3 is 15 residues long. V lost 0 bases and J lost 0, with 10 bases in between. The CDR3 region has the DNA TGTGCCAGCAGCTTGGCAATCCGAGGCTCCTACGAGCAGTACTTC. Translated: CASSLAIRGSYEQYF. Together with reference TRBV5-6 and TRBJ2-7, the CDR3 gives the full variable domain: DAGVTQSPTHLIKTRGQQVTLRCSPKSGHDTVSWYQQALGQGPQFIFQYYEEEERQRGNFPDRFSGHQFPNYSSELNVNALLLGDSALYLCASSLAIRGSYEQYFGPGTRLTVT.

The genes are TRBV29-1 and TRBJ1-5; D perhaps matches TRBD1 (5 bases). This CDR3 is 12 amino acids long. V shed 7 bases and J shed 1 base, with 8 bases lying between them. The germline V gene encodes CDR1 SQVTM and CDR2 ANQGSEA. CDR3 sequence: CSARVSNQPQHF. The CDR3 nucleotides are TGCAGCGCCAGGGTCAGCAATCAGCCCCAGCATTTT. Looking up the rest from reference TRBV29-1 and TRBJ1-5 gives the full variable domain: SAVISQKPSRDICQRGTSLTIQCQVDSQVTMMFWYRQQPGQSLTLIATANQGSEATYESGFVIDKFPISRPNLTFSTLTVSNMSPEDSSIYLCSARVSNQPQHFGDGTRLSIL.

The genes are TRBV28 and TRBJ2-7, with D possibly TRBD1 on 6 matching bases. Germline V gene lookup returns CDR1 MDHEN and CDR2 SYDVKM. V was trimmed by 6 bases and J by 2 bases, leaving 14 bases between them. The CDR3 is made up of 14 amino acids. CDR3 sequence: CASSLDQGTYEQYF. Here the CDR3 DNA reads TGTGCCAGCAGCCTCGATCAGGGGACCTACGAGCAGTACTTC.

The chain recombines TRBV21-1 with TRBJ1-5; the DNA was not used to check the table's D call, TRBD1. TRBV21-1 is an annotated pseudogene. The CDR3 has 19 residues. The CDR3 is CASRPTGTVGSLGNQPQHF. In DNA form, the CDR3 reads TGTGCCAGCAGGCCCACCGGGACAGTTGGGTCTCTGGGCAATCAGCCCCAGCATTTT.

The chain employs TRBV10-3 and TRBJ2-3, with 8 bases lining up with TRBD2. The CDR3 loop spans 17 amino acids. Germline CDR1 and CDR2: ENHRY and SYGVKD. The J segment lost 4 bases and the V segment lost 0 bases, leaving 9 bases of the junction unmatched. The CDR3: CAISESTRLAGADTQYF. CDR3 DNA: TGTGCCATCAGTGAGTCGACTCGGCTAGCGGGCGCAGATACGCAGTATTTT.

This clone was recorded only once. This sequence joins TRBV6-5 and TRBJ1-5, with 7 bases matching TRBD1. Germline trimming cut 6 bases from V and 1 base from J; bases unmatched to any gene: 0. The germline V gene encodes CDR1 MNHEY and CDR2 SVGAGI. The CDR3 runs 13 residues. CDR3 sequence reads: CASRTGSNQPQHF. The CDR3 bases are TGTGCCAGCAGGACAGGGAGCAATCAGCCCCAGCATTTT.

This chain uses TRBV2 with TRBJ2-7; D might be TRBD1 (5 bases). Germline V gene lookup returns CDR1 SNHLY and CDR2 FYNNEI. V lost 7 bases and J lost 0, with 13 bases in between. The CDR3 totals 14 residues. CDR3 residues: CASTESGPSYEQYF. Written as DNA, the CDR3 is TGTGCCAGCACGGAATCAGGGCCCTCCTACGAGCAGTACTTC.

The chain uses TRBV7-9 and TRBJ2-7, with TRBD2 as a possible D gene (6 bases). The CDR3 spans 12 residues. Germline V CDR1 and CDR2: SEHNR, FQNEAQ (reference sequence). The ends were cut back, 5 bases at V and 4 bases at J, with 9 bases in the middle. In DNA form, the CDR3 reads TGTGCCAGCAGCGGGGGGAGATACGAGCAGTACTTC. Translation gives CASSGGRYEQYF.

In DNA, the CDR3 is TGCGCCAGCAGCTCCACACCTAATGAAAAACTGTTTTTT. Residues: CASSSTPNEKLFF. This chain connects TRBV5-1 to TRBJ1-4; no reliable D call. The CDR3 is 13 residues long. V dropped 3 bases and J dropped 3 bases, with 6 bases sitting between them. Germline V gene sequence: CDR1 SGHRS, CDR2 YFSETQ.